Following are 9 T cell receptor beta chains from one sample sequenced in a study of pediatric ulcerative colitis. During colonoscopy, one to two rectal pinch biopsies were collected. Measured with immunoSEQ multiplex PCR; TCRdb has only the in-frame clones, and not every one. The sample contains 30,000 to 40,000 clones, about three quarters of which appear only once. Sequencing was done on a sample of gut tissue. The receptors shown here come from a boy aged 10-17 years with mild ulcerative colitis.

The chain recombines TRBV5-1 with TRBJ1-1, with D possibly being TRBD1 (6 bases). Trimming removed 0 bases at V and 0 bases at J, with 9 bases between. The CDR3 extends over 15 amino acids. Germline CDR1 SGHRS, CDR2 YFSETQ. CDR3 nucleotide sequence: TGCGCCAGCAGCTTGGGCCAGGGGATGAACACTGAAGCTTTCTTT. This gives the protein CASSLGQGMNTEAFF.

Here the CDR3 reads CASGLSGTGNEKLFF. CDR3 in DNA: TGTGCTAGTGGCCTCTCGGGGACTGGGAATGAAAAACTGTTTTTT. The V and J genes are TRBV12-5 and TRBJ1-4; tentative D call: TRBD1 (5 bases). The germline gives CDR1 LGHNT, CDR2 FRNRAP. This CDR3 region has 15 residues. With 6 bases removed from V and 5 bases from J, the gap between germline ends came to 16 bases.

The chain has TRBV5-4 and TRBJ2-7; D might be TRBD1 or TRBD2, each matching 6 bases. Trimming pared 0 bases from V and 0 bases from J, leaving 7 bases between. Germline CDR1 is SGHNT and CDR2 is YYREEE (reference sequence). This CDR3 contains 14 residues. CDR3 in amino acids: CASSLEGGSYEQYF. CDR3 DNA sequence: TGTGCCAGCAGCTTGGAGGGGGGCTCCTACGAGCAGTACTTC.

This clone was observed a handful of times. CDR3 amino acids: CASSRDRGHSPLHF. The CDR3 DNA is TGTGCCAGCAGCCGGGACAGGGGGCACTCACCCCTCCACTTT. The chain employs TRBV9 and TRBJ1-6, with 12 positions matching TRBD1. The trim removed 4 bases at V and 10 bases at J, leaving 3 bases unmatched. Germline V CDR1 and CDR2: SGDLS, YYNGEE. This CDR3 region has 14 residues.

The CDR3 here is CSATNLVAQHF. CDR3 in DNA: TGCAGTGCTACGAACTTAGTAGCCCAGCATTTT. This chain connects TRBV20-1 to TRBJ1-5; D gene unclear. Per the germline V gene, CDR1 is DFQATT and CDR2 is SNEGSKA (reference sequence). Trimming removed 4 bases at V and 11 bases at J, with 12 bases between. This CDR3 contains 11 residues.

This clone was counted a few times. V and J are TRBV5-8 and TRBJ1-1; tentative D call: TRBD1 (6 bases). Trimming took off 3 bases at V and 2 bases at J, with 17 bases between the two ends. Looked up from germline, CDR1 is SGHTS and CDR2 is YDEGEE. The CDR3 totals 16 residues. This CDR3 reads CASSSPGGRGNTEAFF. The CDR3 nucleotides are TGTGCCAGCAGCTCTCCTGGGGGGCGCGGAAACACTGAAGCTTTCTTT.

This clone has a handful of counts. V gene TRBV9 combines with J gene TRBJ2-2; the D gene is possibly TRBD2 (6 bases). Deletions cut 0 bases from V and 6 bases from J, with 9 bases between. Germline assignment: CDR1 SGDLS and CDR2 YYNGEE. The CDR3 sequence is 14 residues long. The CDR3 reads CASSVVEGSGELFF. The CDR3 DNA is TGTGCCAGCAGCGTAGTGGAGGGATCCGGGGAGCTGTTTTTT.

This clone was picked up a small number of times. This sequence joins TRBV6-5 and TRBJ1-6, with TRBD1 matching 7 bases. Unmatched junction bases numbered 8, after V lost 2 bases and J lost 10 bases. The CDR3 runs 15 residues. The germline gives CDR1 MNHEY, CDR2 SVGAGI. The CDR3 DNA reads TGTGCCAGCAGTTACAAAGGGGGCGTATGGTCACCCCTCCACTTT. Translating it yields CASSYKGGVWSPLHF.

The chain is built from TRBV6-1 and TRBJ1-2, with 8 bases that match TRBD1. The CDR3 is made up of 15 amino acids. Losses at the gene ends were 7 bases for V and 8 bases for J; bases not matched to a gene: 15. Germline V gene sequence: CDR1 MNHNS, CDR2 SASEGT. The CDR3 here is CASNRNPGQADGYTF. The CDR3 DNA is TGTGCCAGCAACAGAAATCCGGGACAGGCTGACGGCTACACCTTC.